Below are 2 T cell receptor beta chains sequenced from a single sample in a study of blood T cell repertoires in COVID-19. The repertoire was sequenced with immunoSEQ multiplex PCR; TCRdb's copy has only in-frame clones and lacks some. The sample consists of a few hundred thousand clones, roughly 86% of them appearing once. Sequencing was performed on peripheral blood. The receptors were sampled from a woman aged 45-65 years with acute or convalescent COVID-19.

V is TRBV2 and J is TRBJ2-1; no firm D call. The length of the CDR3 is 11 residues. The V gene lost 10 bases and the J gene lost 4 bases, with 8 bases spanning the gap. Germline assignment: CDR1 SNHLY and CDR2 FYNNEI. CDR3: CATYLYNEQFF. DNA of the CDR3: TGTGCCACCTACTTGTACAATGAGCAGTTCTTC.

This clone was recorded only once. The genes are TRBV18 and TRBJ2-1, with D maybe TRBD2 (5 bases). V was shortened by 4 bases and J by 4 bases, with 17 bases between the two germline ends. Germline CDR1 and CDR2: KGHSH and LQKENI. The CDR3 sequence is 16 residues long. The CDR3 reads CASSQNPVRDYNEQFF. In DNA form, the CDR3 reads TGTGCCAGCTCACAAAACCCCGTGAGGGATTACAATGAGCAGTTCTTC.